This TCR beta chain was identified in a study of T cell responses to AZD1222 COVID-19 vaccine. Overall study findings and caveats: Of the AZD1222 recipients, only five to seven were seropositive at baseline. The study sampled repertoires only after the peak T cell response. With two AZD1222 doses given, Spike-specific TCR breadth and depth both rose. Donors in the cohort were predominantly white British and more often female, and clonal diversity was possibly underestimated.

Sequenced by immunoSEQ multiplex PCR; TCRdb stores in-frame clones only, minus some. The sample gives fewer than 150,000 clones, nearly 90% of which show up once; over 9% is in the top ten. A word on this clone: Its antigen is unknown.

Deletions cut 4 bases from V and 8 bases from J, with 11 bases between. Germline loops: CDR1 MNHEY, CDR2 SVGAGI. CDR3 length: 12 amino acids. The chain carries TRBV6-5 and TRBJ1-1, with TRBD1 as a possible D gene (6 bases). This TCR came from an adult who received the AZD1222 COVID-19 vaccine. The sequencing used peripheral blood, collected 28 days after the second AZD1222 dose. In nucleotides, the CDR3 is TGTGCCAGCAGTTGGCCCGGACAGGAAGCTTTCTTT. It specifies CASSWPGQEAFF.